Below are 27 T cell receptor beta chains sequenced from a single sample in a study of blood T cell repertoires in COVID-19. Produced via immunoSEQ multiplex PCR; TCRdb's table is partial and in-frame only. Among about 330,000 clones, approximately 88% were seen once, and the ten largest hold 9.5% to 10%. Material for sequencing was peripheral blood. The receptor set was obtained from a young man with COVID-19, enrolled during active disease.

The chain joins TRBV7-2 to TRBJ1-1; a weak D match, TRBD1 (6 bases). The CDR3 runs to 15 residues. V lost 5 bases to trimming and J lost 0 bases, with 13 bases between them. CDR1 is SGHTA and CDR2 is FQGNSA in the germline V gene. The CDR3: CASSPPGTMNTEAFF. CDR3 DNA sequence: TGTGCCAGCAGCCCCCCCGGGACAATGAACACTGAAGCTTTCTTT.

This clone has a count of ten or more. V gene TRBV27 combines with J gene TRBJ2-7; tentative D call: TRBD1 (6 bases). Per the germline V gene, CDR1 is MNHEY and CDR2 is SMNVEV (reference sequence). V lost 6 bases, J lost 0 bases, and 12 bases lay in between. This CDR3 comprises 14 residues. The CDR3 protein is CASRQGQYSYEQYF. The CDR3 nucleotides read TGTGCCAGCAGACAGGGACAATACTCCTACGAGCAGTACTTC.

The chain links TRBV19 to TRBJ2-1, with a possible D match to TRBD1 (6 bases). This CDR3 region has 15 residues. V lost 1 base and J 6 bases, leaving 13 bases between the germline ends. From germline, CDR1 is LNHDA and CDR2 SQIVND (reference sequence). The CDR3 protein is CASSIGDIGRNEQFF. As DNA, the CDR3 is TGTGCCAGTAGTATAGGGGACATAGGGCGCAATGAGCAGTTCTTC.

The J gene is TRBJ1-2, the V gene TRBV4-1; TRBD1 aligns across 9 bases. This CDR3 spans 15 amino acids. CDR1 is MGHRA, CDR2 YSYEKL, per germline. V lost 1 base, J lost 2 bases, and 2 bases stayed unmatched. CDR3 sequence reads: CASSQGDRANYGYTF. In nucleotides, the CDR3 is TGCGCCAGCAGCCAAGGGGACAGGGCCAACTATGGCTACACCTTC.

This clone showed up just a few times. The genes are TRBV5-1 and TRBJ2-2, with a weak D call TRBD2 (5 bases). V lost 0 bases and J lost 1, with 7 bases in between. Germline CDR1 and CDR2: SGHRS and YFSETQ. The CDR3 extends over 15 amino acids. The CDR3 spells CASSLGRENTGELFF. The CDR3 DNA sequence: TGCGCCAGCAGCTTGGGACGGGAGAACACCGGGGAGCTGTTTTTT.

The chain uses TRBV11-2 and TRBJ2-1, with 12 bases matching TRBD2. There are 17 residues in the CDR3. Per the germline V gene, CDR1 is SGHAT and CDR2 is FQNNGV. V lost 5 bases, J lost 0 bases, and 5 bases stayed unmatched. The CDR3 sequence is CASSVPTSGSSYNEQFF. As DNA, the CDR3 is TGTGCCAGCAGCGTCCCGACTAGCGGGAGCTCCTACAATGAGCAGTTCTTC.

This chain connects TRBV25-1 to TRBJ2-2; the D gene is possibly TRBD2 (6 bases). The length of the CDR3 is 15 residues. Germline V gene lookup returns CDR1 MGHDK and CDR2 SYGVNS. V lost 4 bases and J lost 6, with 15 bases in between. CDR3 nucleotide sequence: TGTGCCAGCAGTGGGGACTTAGGAAGGGCCGGGGAGCTGTTTTTT. Translated: CASSGDLGRAGELFF.

The CDR3 nucleotides are TGTGCCAGCAGCTTATTTGCTAGCGGGAGTACAGATACGCAGTATTTT. The encoded protein is CASSLFASGSTDTQYF. This chain connects TRBV7-2 to TRBJ2-3; 10 nucleotides match TRBD2. From germline, CDR1 is SGHTA and CDR2 FQGNSA. With V trimmed by 2 bases and J by 3 bases, 5 bases remained unmatched. This CDR3 has 16 amino acids.

The chain has TRBV7-2 and TRBJ1-6; 7 bases are shared with TRBD1. The CDR3 length is 19 residues. V shed 5 bases, J shed 2 bases, and the junction held 15 bases outside the gene matches. Germline CDR1 reads SGHTA; CDR2 reads FQGNSA. The CDR3 sequence is CASSTQGEPFHAYNSPLHF. The CDR3 DNA reads TGTGCCAGCAGCACTCAGGGGGAACCATTTCACGCCTATAATTCACCCCTCCACTTT.

DNA of the CDR3: TGTGCCAGCAGCTGGGACAGGAGCAAGTACGAGCAGTACTTC. Translation gives CASSWDRSKYEQYF. This chain joins TRBV5-6 and TRBJ2-7; 8 bases agree with TRBD1. J gave up 4 bases and V 3 bases, and 6 bases lay outside the gene matches. This CDR3 is built from 14 residues. Per the germline V gene, CDR1 is SGHDT and CDR2 is YYEEEE.

The chain is built from TRBV7-9 and TRBJ1-1, with D perhaps matching TRBD1 (6 bases). Germline assignment: CDR1 SEHNR and CDR2 FQNEAQ (reference sequence). V lost 5 bases to trimming and J lost 1 base, with 11 bases between them. This CDR3 has 14 residues. CDR3 sequence: CASSVTGPNTEAFF. The CDR3, as DNA: TGTGCCAGCAGCGTGACAGGTCCGAACACTGAAGCTTTCTTT.

This clone appeared once. The gene calls are TRBV29-1 and TRBJ2-1; D is perhaps TRBD1 (5 bases). Trimming left V 4 bases short and J 8 bases short, with 21 bases between. The CDR3 totals 15 residues. Germline loops: CDR1 SQVTM, CDR2 ANQGSEA. CDR3 sequence reads: CSVASIGAIFHEQFF. CDR3 nucleotide sequence: TGCAGCGTTGCATCTATAGGGGCTATTTTCCATGAGCAGTTCTTC.

V and J are TRBV7-2 and TRBJ2-3; 9 bases fit TRBD1. Germline V gene sequence: CDR1 SGHTA, CDR2 FQGNSA. This CDR3 region has 17 residues. V was pared by 5 bases and J by 3 bases, with 12 bases of the junction left unmatched. The CDR3 loop is CASSPKGRGQGTDTQYF. The CDR3 DNA reads as TGTGCCAGCAGCCCAAAGGGGAGGGGACAGGGTACAGATACGCAGTATTTT. Together with reference TRBV7-2 and TRBJ2-3, the CDR3 gives the full variable domain: GAGVSQSPSNKVTEKGKDVELRCDPISGHTALYWYRQSLGQGLEFLIYFQGNSAPDKSGLPSDRFSAERTGGSVSTLTIQRTQQEDSAVYLCASSPKGRGQGTDTQYFGPGTRLTVL.

The chain combines TRBV28 with TRBJ1-3; 8 bases are a match to TRBD1. Looked up from germline, CDR1 is MDHEN and CDR2 is SYDVKM. V was clipped by 6 bases and J by 0 bases; unmatched bases: 7. This CDR3 has 16 amino acids. In DNA, the CDR3 is TGTGCCAGCAGAAACAGGGGGATGGGCTCTGGAAACACCATATATTTT. It specifies CASRNRGMGSGNTIYF.

This clone was picked up one time. The chain combines TRBV3-1 (or the pseudogene TRBV3-2) with TRBJ2-2; tentatively, D is TRBD2 (6 bases). The CDR3 spans 19 residues. The germline V gene encodes CDR1 LGHDT and CDR2 YNNKEL (reference sequence). The germline V and J ends were trimmed by 1 base and 5 bases, with 23 bases remaining between them. The CDR3 spells CASSQATGHWGLETGELFF. The CDR3 DNA follows: TGTGCCAGCAGCCAAGCGACCGGACATTGGGGACTGGAGACCGGGGAGCTGTTTTTT.

V usage is TRBV12-3 or TRBV12-4 and J usage is TRBJ2-1, with no clear D. Trimming removed 2 bases from V and 7 bases from J, with 9 bases in between. The CDR3 has 13 amino acids. The CDR3 sequence: CASSLLENNEQFF. The CDR3 bases are TGTGCCAGCAGTTTACTAGAAAATAATGAGCAGTTCTTC.

The rearrangement joins TRBV3-1 (or the pseudogene TRBV3-2) to TRBJ1-4, with 7 nucleotides matching TRBD1. This CDR3 is built from 18 residues. With 3 bases clipped from V and 0 bases from J, the junction kept 10 bases outside the gene matches. Per germline, CDR1 LGHDT and CDR2 YNNKEL (reference sequence). The CDR3, as DNA: TGTGCCAGCAGCCAGAAGACAGGGAGAGGGGCAACTAATGAAAAACTGTTTTTT. Protein: CASSQKTGRGATNEKLFF.

The chain joins TRBV5-1 to TRBJ2-1; D remains ambiguous. The CDR3 runs to 15 residues. Germline V lookup: CDR1 SGHRS, CDR2 YFSETQ. Trimming took off 6 bases at V and 0 bases at J, with 13 bases between the two ends. CDR3 coding DNA: TGCGCCAGCACTCCCACAGCCAGCTCCTACAATGAGCAGTTCTTC. This encodes CASTPTASSYNEQFF.

The rearrangement uses TRBV7-2 and TRBJ1-2; D might be TRBD1 (6 bases). Germline lookup yields CDR1 SGHTA and CDR2 FQGNSA. V lost 5 bases to trimming and J lost 1 base, with 20 bases between them. This CDR3 contains 17 residues. This CDR3 is CASSRPPGTPINYGYTF. CDR3 sequence (DNA): TGTGCCAGCAGCCGTCCTCCCGGGACACCCATTAACTATGGCTACACCTTC.

The chain links TRBV15 to TRBJ2-1; 11 nucleotides agree with TRBD1. The CDR3 has 17 amino acids. Germline V gene lookup returns CDR1 LNHNV and CDR2 YYDKDF (reference sequence). J lost 9 bases, V lost 3 bases, and 13 bases had no gene match. CDR3 DNA: TGTGCCACCAGCAGGGGGTACCCGGGACAGGGGGAAAGTGAGCAGTTCTTC. It specifies CATSRGYPGQGESEQFF.

This clone was seen once. The V and J genes are TRBV3-1 (or the pseudogene TRBV3-2) and TRBJ2-7; the match to TRBD2 covers 10 bases. J was trimmed by 4 bases and V by 5 bases; bases with no gene match: 11. This CDR3 spans 16 amino acids. The germline V gene encodes CDR1 LGHDT and CDR2 YNNKEL (reference sequence). CDR3 residues: CASSYGGAGGPYEQYF. DNA of the CDR3: TGTGCCAGCAGCTACGGTGGAGCGGGGGGGCCATACGAGCAGTACTTC.

The rearrangement joins TRBV2 to TRBJ1-2, with 7 bases matching TRBD1. The CDR3 covers 13 residues. Germline values: CDR1 SNHLY, CDR2 FYNNEI. With 4 bases clipped from V and 1 base from J, the junction kept 0 bases outside the gene matches. The CDR3 sequence: CASSAGGNYGYTF. The CDR3 bases are TGTGCCAGCAGTGCAGGGGGTAACTATGGCTACACCTTC.

The V gene is TRBV18, the J gene TRBJ1-5, with TRBD1 identical over 9 bases. Germline trimming cut 2 bases from V and 6 bases from J; bases unmatched to any gene: 5. The germline gives CDR1 KGHSH, CDR2 LQKENI. The CDR3 totals 15 residues. Here the CDR3 reads CASSPTTGGRQPQHF. The CDR3 nucleotides are TGTGCCAGCTCACCAACTACAGGGGGCCGTCAGCCCCAGCATTTT.

This clone was recorded a few times. V is TRBV20-1 and J is TRBJ2-3; 7 nucleotides agree with TRBD2. The CDR3 is made up of 15 amino acids. CDR1 and CDR2 (germline): DFQATT, SNEGSKA (reference sequence). V gave up 3 bases and J gave up 0 bases; unmatched junction bases: 6. The CDR3 here is CSASHLAASTDTQYF. As DNA, the CDR3 is TGCAGTGCTAGTCATCTAGCGGCTAGCACAGATACGCAGTATTTT.

V and J are TRBV2 and TRBJ2-6; the D gene is possibly TRBD2 (7 bases). The CDR3 has 15 amino acids. In germline, CDR1 is SNHLY, CDR2 FYNNEI. Trimming pared 6 bases from V and 2 bases from J, leaving 11 bases between. CDR3 DNA: TGTGCCAGCAGCCGGGGGGCCCCTGGGGCCAACGTCCTGACTTTC. Amino acids: CASSRGAPGANVLTF. Full variable domain (rest looked up from reference TRBV2 and TRBJ2-6): EPEVTQTPSHQVTQMGQEVILRCVPISNHLYFYWYRQILGQKVEFLVSFYNNEISEKSEIFDDQFSVERPDGSNFTLKIRSTKLEDSAMYFCASSRGAPGANVLTFGAGSRLTVL.

This chain connects TRBV7-2 to TRBJ2-2, with TRBD1 identical over 11 bases. Per germline, CDR1 SGHTA and CDR2 FQGNSA. This CDR3 is built from 16 residues. The junction had 4 bases not matched to a gene; V was cut back by 5 bases and J by 2 bases. CDR3 sequence reads: CASSHRTGGNTGELFF. DNA for the CDR3: TGTGCCAGCAGCCACCGGACAGGGGGCAACACCGGGGAGCTGTTTTTT.

This chain links TRBV3-1 (or the pseudogene TRBV3-2) with TRBJ2-1, with 8 bases that match TRBD2. CDR1 is LGHDT, CDR2 YNNKEL, per germline (reference sequence). The CDR3 extends over 18 amino acids. V lost 0 bases, J lost 0 bases, and 7 bases stayed unmatched. The CDR3 DNA is TGTGCCAGCAGCCAAGATCGAGGCGGGGGGAGCTCCTACAATGAGCAGTTCTTC. Protein sequence: CASSQDRGGGSSYNEQFF.